The rows below give T cell receptor beta chains drawn from one sample of a study of blood T cell repertoires in COVID-19. Assay used: immunoSEQ multiplex PCR; TCRdb lists only in-frame clones, some missing. Among 30,000 to 45,000 clones listed, roughly 90% were seen once. The sequenced material came from peripheral blood. The receptors were sampled from a man between 65 and 79 years old with acute or convalescent COVID-19. The CDR3 runs from the conserved cysteine through the conserved F or W. Each record gives: CDR3 length, D gene, V gene, clone size, J gene, CDR3 DNA, CDR3 protein. The D gene is left open where the match is weak. Clone size is not always given. Where it is, it says once, few, many or a class for expanded clones.

12	.	TRBV6-2/TRBV6-3	.	TRBJ1-2	TGTGCCAGCAGTACAGGTTTACGTGGCTACACCTTC	CASSTGLRGYTF
14	.	TRBV7-2	.	TRBJ1-3	TGTGCCAGCAGCTCCGTGAGCTCTGGAAACACCATATATTTT	CASSSVSSGNTIYF
11	.	TRBV7-3	.	TRBJ2-1	TGTGCCAGCAGCTCGAGCGGGGAGCAGTTCTTC	CASSSSGEQFF
12	.	TRBV28	.	TRBJ1-1	TGTGCCAGCCGGCGGGGGAACACTGAAGCTTTCTTT	CASRRGNTEAFF
14	TRBD1	TRBV27	once	TRBJ2-5	TGTGCCAGCGCCGGACAGGGGGTACCATTGGCCCAGTACTTC	CASAGQGVPLAQYF
14	TRBD1	TRBV7-9	.	TRBJ2-7	TGTGCCAGCAGCGTGGGACAGGATTCCTACGAGCAGTACTTC	CASSVGQDSYEQYF
14	TRBD1	TRBV11-2	.	TRBJ2-7	TGTGCCAGCACCCAGGACAGGGTTAGCTACGAGCAGTACTTC	CASTQDRVSYEQYF
15	TRBD1	TRBV11-3	.	TRBJ2-7	TGTGCCAGCAGCTTAGGAGGGACAGGGGTCTACGAGCAGTACTTC	CASSLGGTGVYEQYF
15	.	TRBV21-1	.	TRBJ2-7	TGTGCCAGCAGCAAATCGGGACAGGTATGCTACGAGCAGTACTTC	CASSKSGQVCYEQYF
15	.	TRBV2	.	TRBJ2-2	TGTGCCAGCACAGGGAACTACGCGAACACCGGGGAGCTGTTTTTT	CASTGNYANTGELFF
16	TRBD1	TRBV19	.	TRBJ1-5	TGTGCCAGTAGTCTCGGGACAGGGGGCATGTATCAGCCCCAGCATTTT	CASSLGTGGMYQPQHF
13	.	TRBV29-1	once	TRBJ2-5	TGCAGCGTTGGAGGAGATTCCCAAGAGACCCAGTACTTC	CSVGGDSQETQYF
16	.	TRBV6-5	.	TRBJ1-1	TGTGCCAGCAGTTACCCCCCCGCTATCCAGGATTATGAAGCTTTCTTT	CASSYPPAIQDYEAFF
14	.	TRBV4-2	.	TRBJ1-3	TGTGCCAGCAGCCAAGGGGGCCAAGGAAACACCATATATTTT	CASSQGGQGNTIYF
15	.	TRBV28	.	TRBJ1-6	TGTGCCAGCGGTAGACAGAGCTCCTATAATTCACCCCTCCACTTT	CASGRQSSYNSPLHF
14	TRBD1	TRBV19	.	TRBJ1-5	TGTGCCAGTAGTCCACAACAGGGGAACCAGCCCCAGCATTTT	CASSPQQGNQPQHF
13	.	TRBV4-1	.	TRBJ1-1	TGCGCCAGCAGCCAAGAGGGGGCAGGGGAAGCTTTCTTT	CASSQEGAGEAFF
13	.	TRBV6-4	.	TRBJ2-1	TGTGCCAGCAGTGACTCGAGGTTCGGTGAGCAGTTCTTC	CASSDSRFGEQFF
12	.	TRBV12-3/TRBV12-4	.	TRBJ1-1	TGTGCCAGCAGTTTTCACGCGGGGATAGCTTTCTTT	CASSFHAGIAFF
14	TRBD1	TRBV6-5	.	TRBJ2-2	TGTGCCAGCAGTTGGGACAGCAACACCGGGGAGCTGTTTTTT	CASSWDSNTGELFF
18	TRBD1	TRBV3-1/TRBV3-2	once	TRBJ2-1	TGTGCCAGCAGCCAAGATCGGGTAGGGACAGGGGGCTACAATGAGCAGTTCTTC	CASSQDRVGTGGYNEQFF
14	TRBD1	TRBV3-1/TRBV3-2	.	TRBJ1-2	TGTGCCAGCAGCAACAGGGGTTCGGACTATGGCTACACCTTC	CASSNRGSDYGYTF
14	TRBD1	TRBV5-1	.	TRBJ2-5	TGCGCCAGCAGCACCCAGGGACAGGGCGCGGCCCAGTACTTC	CASSTQGQGAAQYF
15	TRBD1	TRBV11-2	.	TRBJ2-7	TGTGCCAGCAGCTTTGGAGGGACAGGGCTCTACGAGCAGTACTTC	CASSFGGTGLYEQYF